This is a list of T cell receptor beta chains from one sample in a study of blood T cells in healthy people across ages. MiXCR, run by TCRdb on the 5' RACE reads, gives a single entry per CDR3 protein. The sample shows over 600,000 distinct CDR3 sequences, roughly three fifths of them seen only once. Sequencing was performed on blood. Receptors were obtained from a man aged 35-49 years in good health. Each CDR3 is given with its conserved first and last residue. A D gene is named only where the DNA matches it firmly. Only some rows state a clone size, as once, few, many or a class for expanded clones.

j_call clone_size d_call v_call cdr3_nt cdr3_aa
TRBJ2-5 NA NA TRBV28 TGTGCCAGCAGTAGTCCAGGGGCTACGGGGGAGACCCAGTACTTC CASSSPGATGETQYF
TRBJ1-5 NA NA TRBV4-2 TGTGCCAGCAGCCAAGATCTAGGCCGGGCGTTTGGGCCCCAGCATTTT CASSQDLGRAFGPQHF
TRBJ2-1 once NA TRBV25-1 TGTGCCAGCAGTGAAAAGGAGACCGGTAGGAATGAGCAGTTCTTC CASSEKETGRNEQFF
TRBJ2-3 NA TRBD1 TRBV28 TGTGCCAGCAGTTTACCCGAGACAGGGGCAACAGATACGCAGTATTTT CASSLPETGATDTQYF
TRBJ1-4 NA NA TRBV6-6 TGTGCCAGCAGTCCCCTCCAGGGGCGAGGGGAAAAACTGTTTTTT CASSPLQGRGEKLFF
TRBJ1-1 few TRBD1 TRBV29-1 TGCAGCGCAAGAACAGGGGGCGCCGACACTGAAGCTTTCTTT CSARTGGADTEAFF
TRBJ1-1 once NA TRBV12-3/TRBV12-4 TGTGCCAGCAGCCAGGGGCGGGGGGCTTTCTTT CASSQGRGAFF
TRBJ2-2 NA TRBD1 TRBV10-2 TGCGCCAGCGCAGCAGGGGGTAACACCGGGGAGCTGTTTTTT CASAAGGNTGELFF
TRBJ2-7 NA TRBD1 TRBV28 TGTGCCAGCAGTTTAACCGGGACAGGCAATTACGAGCAGTACTTC CASSLTGTGNYEQYF
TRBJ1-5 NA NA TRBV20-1 TGCAGTGCTAGTTTGGCCCGAGGCAATCAGCCCCAGCATTTT CSASLARGNQPQHF
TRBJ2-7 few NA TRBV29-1 TGCAGCGTCGGGGGGGACAGTTTCTCCTACGAGCAGTACTTC CSVGGDSFSYEQYF
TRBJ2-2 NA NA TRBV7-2 TGTGCCTGTACCCCCTCAGGGGAGCTGTTTTTT CACTPSGELFF
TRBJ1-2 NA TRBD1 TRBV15 TGTGCCACCAGCGGGGGGGACAGGGGGTTTTATGGCTACACCTTC CATSGGDRGFYGYTF
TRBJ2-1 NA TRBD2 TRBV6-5 TGTGCCAGCCGATCCCTTAGCGGGGGGACCTACAATGAGCAGTTCTTC CASRSLSGGTYNEQFF
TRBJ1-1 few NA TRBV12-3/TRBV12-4 TGTGCCAGCAGTCCAGCGGCTTTGGTTACTGAAGCTTTCTTT CASSPAALVTEAFF
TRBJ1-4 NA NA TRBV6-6 TGTGCCAGCTGGAATGGGGGTCGAAATGAAAAACTGTTTTTT CASWNGGRNEKLFF
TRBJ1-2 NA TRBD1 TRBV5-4 TGTGCCAGCAGCTTGGAGGACAGGGGGCTTGGCTACACCTTC CASSLEDRGLGYTF
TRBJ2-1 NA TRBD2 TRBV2 TGTGCCAGCAGTGAAACTAGCGGGATCTCCAATGAGCAGTTCTTC CASSETSGISNEQFF
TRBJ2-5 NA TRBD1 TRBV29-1 TGCAGCGTTGTGTTGAGGCAGGGGGCGCAGAATGAGCAGTACTTC CSVVLRQGAQNEQYF
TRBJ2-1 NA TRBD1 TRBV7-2 TGTGCCAGCAGCCTCAGACAGGGGCGCTCCTACAATGAGCAGTTCTTC CASSLRQGRSYNEQFF
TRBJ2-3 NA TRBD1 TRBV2 TGTGCCAGCAGTGCGACAGGGTTTACAGATACGCAGTATTTT CASSATGFTDTQYF
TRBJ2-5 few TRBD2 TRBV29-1 TGCAGCGTTGCGAGCGGGGTGGGCCAAGAGACCCAGTACTTC CSVASGVGQETQYF
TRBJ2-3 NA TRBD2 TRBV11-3 TGTGCCAGTAGCTGGGGACTAAGAGATACGCAGTATTTT CASSWGLRDTQYF
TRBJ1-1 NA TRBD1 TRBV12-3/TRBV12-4 TGTGCCAGCAGAACGACAGGGAGGGGTTTGTATGCTTTCTTT CASRTTGRGLYAFF
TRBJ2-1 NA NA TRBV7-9 TGTGCCAGCAGCTTAGTAGAGAGGGGGGACAACAATGAGCAGTTCTTC CASSLVERGDNNEQFF
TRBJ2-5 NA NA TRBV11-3 TGTGCCAGCAGCTTAGATTGGGGGCAGTACGAAGGGGAGACCCAGTACTTC CASSLDWGQYEGETQYF
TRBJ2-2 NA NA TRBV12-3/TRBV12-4 TGTGCCAGCAGTCCCTGGGAGCGGAAGTCCACCGGGGAGCTGTTTTTT CASSPWERKSTGELFF
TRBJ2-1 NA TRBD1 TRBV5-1 TGCGCCAGCAGCCCCTCCACCGGGACAGGGAGGCACAATGAGCAGTTCTTC CASSPSTGTGRHNEQFF
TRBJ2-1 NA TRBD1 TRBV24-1 TGTGCCACCAGTGATGCCCGAATTTGGGACAGACTCTACAATGAGCAGTTCTTC CATSDARIWDRLYNEQFF
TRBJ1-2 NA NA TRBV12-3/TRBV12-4 TGTGCCAGCAGCCACAGGGACTCTTATGGCTACACCTTC CASSHRDSYGYTF
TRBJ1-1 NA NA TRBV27 TGTGCCAGCAGTTTCCGGGGGAGGGTGTCTGAAGCTTTCTTT CASSFRGRVSEAFF
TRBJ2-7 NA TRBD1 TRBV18 TGTGCCAGCTCACCGATGGGACAGGGGGCTTCCCTATCCGACGAGCAGTACTTC CASSPMGQGASLSDEQYF
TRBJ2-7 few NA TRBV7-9 TGTGCCAGCAGCTTGATGGGGACGGCCGGGGTCTACGAGCAGTACTTC CASSLMGTAGVYEQYF
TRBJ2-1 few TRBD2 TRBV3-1 TGTGCCGGCAGCCAAGGGACTAGTGATTACAATGAGCAGTTCTTC CAGSQGTSDYNEQFF
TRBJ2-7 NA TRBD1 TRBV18 TGTGCCAGCTCATTCCTAGGGACAGGGGGATCCTACGAGCAGTACTTC CASSFLGTGGSYEQYF
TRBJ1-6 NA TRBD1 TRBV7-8 TGTGCCAGCAGGAAGGGACAGGGGGCATCGAATTCACCCCTCCACTTT CASRKGQGASNSPLHF
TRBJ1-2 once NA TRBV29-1 TGCAGCGTTGAAGCCGCGGGGAACTATGGCTACACCTTC CSVEAAGNYGYTF
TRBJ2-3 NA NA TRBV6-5 TGTGCCAGCAGTTACTTCCAGGGAACTGCCCCCAGCACAGATACGCAGTATTTT CASSYFQGTAPSTDTQYF
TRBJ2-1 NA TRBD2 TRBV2 TGTGCCAGCAATGGTCTGGGACTAGCGGGAGGAAGGGGTAGCTCCTACAATGAGCAGTTCTTC CASNGLGLAGGRGSSYNEQFF
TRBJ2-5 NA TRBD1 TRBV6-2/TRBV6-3 TGTGCCGGCGCTCGGACAGGGCGGGAGACCCAGTACTTC CAGARTGRETQYF
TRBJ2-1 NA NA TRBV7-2 TGTGCCAGCAGCAATACACGGACTGGATACAATGAACAGTTCTTC CASSNTRTGYNEQFF
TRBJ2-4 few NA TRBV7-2 TGTGCCAGCAGCTTCCGACGGGATCTAGCCAAAAACATTCAGTACTTC CASSFRRDLAKNIQYF
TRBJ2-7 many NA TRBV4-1 TGCGCCAGCAGCCCCCGAGAGTTAGGGACATCCTACGAGCAGTACTTC CASSPRELGTSYEQYF
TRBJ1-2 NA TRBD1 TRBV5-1 TGCGCCAGCAGCACCGGGACAGCATCTGTCTATGGCTACACCTTC CASSTGTASVYGYTF
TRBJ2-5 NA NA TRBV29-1 TGCAGCGTTGGAGTCGGCGAGACCCAGTACTTC CSVGVGETQYF
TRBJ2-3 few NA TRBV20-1 TGCAGTGCTACCCGCCCGGACAGAGGCACAGATACGCAGTATTTT CSATRPDRGTDTQYF
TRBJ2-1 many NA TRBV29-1 TGCAGCGCCGACTTAGGGGGTAACAATGAGCAGTTCTTC CSADLGGNNEQFF